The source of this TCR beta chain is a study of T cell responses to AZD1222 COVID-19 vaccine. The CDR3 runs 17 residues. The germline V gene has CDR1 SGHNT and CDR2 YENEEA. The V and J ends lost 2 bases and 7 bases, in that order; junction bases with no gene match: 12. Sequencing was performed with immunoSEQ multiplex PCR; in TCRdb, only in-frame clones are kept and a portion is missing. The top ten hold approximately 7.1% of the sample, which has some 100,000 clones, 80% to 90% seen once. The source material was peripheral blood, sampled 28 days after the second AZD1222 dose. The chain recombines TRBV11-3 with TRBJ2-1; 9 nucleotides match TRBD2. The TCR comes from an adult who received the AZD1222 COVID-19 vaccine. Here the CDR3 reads CASSLWVGGRAGNEQFF. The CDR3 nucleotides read TGTGCCAGCAGCTTATGGGTTGGCGGGAGGGCCGGGAATGAGCAGTTCTTC.